This T cell receptor (beta chain) was recovered during a study of vaccination and CD4 T cells after COVID-19. Overall study context: Samples after vaccination came a median approximately 70 days past dose two, ranging 14 to 241. Cells received overlapping spike peptides from SARS-CoV-2, HCoV-NL63, HCoV-OC43 and HCoV-229E as stimulation.

Treatment given: approximately nine-day PBMC culture with coronavirus spike peptide pools or control peptides (ViraFEST assay). These CD4+ T cells came from an unexposed donor, sampled before the COVID-19 pandemic (2011-2018). Once peptide pools had expanded antigen-specific T cells, ViraFEST sequenced TCRs. Testing used SARS-CoV-2 S/N and four cold-coronavirus spikes on unexposed-donor CD4+ T cells, cells permitting. Points on this clonotype: Its matching antigen is unknown.

Once obtained from cultured CD4+ T cells, the DNA was sequenced using the Oncomine TCR Beta short-read assay. Researchers extracted genomic DNA from CD4+ T cells that had been cultured. TCRdb called the PCR reads again in MiXCR, with one record for every CDR3 protein. The sample lists 9,000 to 10,000 distinct CDR3 sequences, about 34% occurring once. The receptor was isolated from a human donor in good health. Source material: CD4+ T cells from blood, cultured in vitro.

The CDR3 nucleotides are TGTGCCAGCAGTTACTGGGGGCACACCGGGGAGCTGTTTTTT. Amino acid sequence: CASSYWGHTGELFF. The chain has TRBV6-5 and TRBJ2-2, with D possibly TRBD1 on 6 matching bases. The CDR3 is 14 amino acids. Germline CDR1 reads MNHEY; CDR2 reads SVGAGI. Between the trimmed V and J ends, which lost 1 base and 3 bases, there was a span of 6 bases.